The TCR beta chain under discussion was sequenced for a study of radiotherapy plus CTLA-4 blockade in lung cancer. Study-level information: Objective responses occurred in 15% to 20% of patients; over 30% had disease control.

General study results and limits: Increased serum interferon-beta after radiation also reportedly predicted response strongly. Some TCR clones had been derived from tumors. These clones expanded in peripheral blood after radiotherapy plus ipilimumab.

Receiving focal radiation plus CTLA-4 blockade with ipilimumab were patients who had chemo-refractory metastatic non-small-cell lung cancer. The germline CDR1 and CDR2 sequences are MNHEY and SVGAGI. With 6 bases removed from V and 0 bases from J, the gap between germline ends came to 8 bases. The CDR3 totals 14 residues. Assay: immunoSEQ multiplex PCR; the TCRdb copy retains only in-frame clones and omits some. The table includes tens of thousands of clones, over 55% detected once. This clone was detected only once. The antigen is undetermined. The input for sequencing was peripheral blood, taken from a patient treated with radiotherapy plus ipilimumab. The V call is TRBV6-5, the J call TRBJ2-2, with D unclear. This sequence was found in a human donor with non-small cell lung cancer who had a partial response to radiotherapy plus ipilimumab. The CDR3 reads CASRSLANTGELFF. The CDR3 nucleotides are TGTGCCAGCAGGAGTCTAGCGAACACCGGGGAGCTGTTTTTT.